Presented here are 32 T cell receptor beta chains from one specimen sequenced in a study of blood T cell repertoires in COVID-19. Sequenced by immunoSEQ multiplex PCR; TCRdb stores in-frame clones only, minus some. The profile shows about 400,000 clones, roughly 89% of them singletons. Sequences were obtained from peripheral blood. These receptors were taken from a woman aged 25 to 39 with active or convalescent COVID-19.

This clone was counted a single time. The V gene is TRBV4-1, the J gene TRBJ2-5; tentatively, D is TRBD2 (6 bases). Germline V gives CDR1 MGHRA, CDR2 YSYEKL. The CDR3 loop spans 15 amino acids. The V end was cut by 0 bases, the J end by 1 base, with 9 bases between. The CDR3 nucleotides read TGCGCCAGCAGCCAAGAGCGGGGACTCCAAGAGACCCAGTACTTC. Its translation: CASSQERGLQETQYF.

This clone was observed once. V gene TRBV18 combines with J gene TRBJ2-1; D remains ambiguous. V dropped 5 bases and J dropped 10 bases, with 12 bases sitting between them. The germline gives CDR1 KGHSH, CDR2 LQKENI. This CDR3 has 12 residues. CDR3 sequence (DNA): TGTGCCAGCTCAGCATTTAGTGTCGAGCAGTTCTTC. Its protein product is CASSAFSVEQFF.

The chain joins TRBV19 to TRBJ1-3; a weak D match, TRBD1 (6 bases). CDR3 length: 17 amino acids. Trimming shortened V by 5 bases and J by 0 bases, and 17 bases separated the two germline ends. Germline V gives CDR1 LNHDA, CDR2 SQIVND (reference sequence). Here the CDR3 DNA reads TGTGCCAGTAGTGCAACAGGGACCGCAAGCTCTGGAAACACCATATATTTT. Translated: CASSATGTASSGNTIYF.

The chain uses TRBV7-9 and TRBJ2-7; 10 nucleotides line up with TRBD1. The germline V gene encodes CDR1 SEHNR and CDR2 FQNEAQ (reference sequence). This CDR3 comprises 13 residues. The J segment lost 9 bases and the V segment lost 3 bases, leaving 5 bases of the junction unmatched. The CDR3 bases are TGTGCCAGCAGCTTGGGGACAGGGGTTGGGCAGTACTTC. Protein product: CASSLGTGVGQYF.

This clone was picked up one time. The chain carries TRBV9 and TRBJ2-5, with 10 bases that match TRBD2. The length of the CDR3 is 16 residues. J lost 5 bases, V lost 1 base, and 8 bases had no gene match. Germline V gene sequence: CDR1 SGDLS, CDR2 YYNGEE. CDR3 nucleotides: TGTGCCAGCAGCGTAAGCGGGGGGGCGTCGGGCGAGACCCAGTACTTC. Amino acid sequence: CASSVSGGASGETQYF.

Only one count was recorded for this clone. The chain has TRBV7-6 and TRBJ1-1, with D possibly TRBD1 on 5 matching bases. The V gene lost 0 bases and the J gene lost 1 base, with 9 bases spanning the gap. The V gene's germline CDR1 is SGHVS and CDR2 FNYEAQ. The CDR3 contains 15 residues. CDR3 protein: CASSLAETANTEAFF. The DNA of the CDR3 is TGTGCCAGCAGCTTAGCCGAGACAGCGAACACTGAAGCTTTCTTT.

This clone was detected only once. The CDR3 nucleotides read TGTGCCAGCAGCTCGCCTCGGGCTAGCGGGGTTGATACGCAGTATTTT. Residues: CASSSPRASGVDTQYF. The genes are TRBV7-9 and TRBJ2-3; 9 nucleotides match TRBD2. The germline CDR1 and CDR2 sequences are SEHNR and FQNEAQ (reference sequence). V shed 4 bases, J shed 6 bases, and the junction held 11 bases outside the gene matches. The CDR3 has 16 residues.

CDR3 region: CASSPPSSGRGNEQFF. CDR3 in DNA: TGTGCCAGCTCACCACCGTCTAGCGGGAGGGGAAATGAGCAGTTCTTC. V is TRBV18 and J is TRBJ2-1; 12 nucleotides line up with TRBD2. This CDR3 has 16 amino acids. V lost 0 bases to trimming and J lost 7 bases; unmatched junction nucleotides: 4. From germline, CDR1 is KGHSH and CDR2 LQKENI.

The rearrangement links TRBV29-1 to TRBJ2-2; 7 nucleotides line up with TRBD1. The trim removed 6 bases at V and 2 bases at J, leaving 9 bases unmatched. The CDR3 length is 15 residues. CDR1 and CDR2 from the germline V gene are SQVTM and ANQGSEA. CDR3 loop: CSVANHRGNTGELFF. Here the CDR3 DNA reads TGCAGCGTGGCGAACCACAGGGGAAACACCGGGGAGCTGTTTTTT.

The V and J genes are TRBV5-1 and TRBJ2-7; the match to TRBD2 covers 8 bases. Germline assignment: CDR1 SGHRS and CDR2 YFSETQ. The V gene end was trimmed by 4 bases and the J gene end by 6 bases; junction bases not matched to a gene: 12. This CDR3 is 15 amino acids long. CDR3 amino acids: CASSPRAAGEREQYF. In nucleotides, the CDR3 is TGCGCCAGCAGCCCGAGGGCAGCGGGAGAGCGCGAGCAGTACTTC.

The rearrangement links TRBV9 to TRBJ2-3, with 10 bases lining up with TRBD2. Germline V gene sequence: CDR1 SGDLS, CDR2 YYNGEE. After removal of 0 bases from V and 6 bases from J, the junction contained 7 bases not matched to a gene. CDR3 length: 16 amino acids. The CDR3 nucleotides read TGTGCCAGCAGCGTAGACCTAGCGGGAGCGCAGGATACGCAGTATTTT. Protein product: CASSVDLAGAQDTQYF.

This chain joins TRBV19 and TRBJ1-1, with 7 bases aligning to TRBD1. The CDR3 has 15 residues. The germline V gene has CDR1 LNHDA and CDR2 SQIVND (reference sequence). V shed 4 bases, J shed 1 base, and the junction held 6 bases outside the gene matches. CDR3: CASSRSGTANTEAFF. The DNA for the CDR3 is TGTGCCAGTAGTAGATCCGGGACAGCGAACACTGAAGCTTTCTTT.

This clone has only a few counts. This chain joins TRBV28 and TRBJ1-1, with TRBD1 as a possible D gene (6 bases). The CDR3 is made up of 13 amino acids. Trimming removed 6 bases from V and 1 base from J, with 9 bases in between. Germline-derived CDR1 and CDR2 are MDHEN and SYDVKM. CDR3 sequence reads: CASRATGNTEAFF. DNA of the CDR3: TGTGCCAGCAGGGCGACAGGGAACACTGAAGCTTTCTTT.

This clone appeared once. The chain couples TRBV3-1 (or the pseudogene TRBV3-2) to TRBJ1-2; 11 bases map to TRBD1. The junction had 8 bases not matched to a gene; V was cut back by 4 bases and J by 4 bases. This CDR3 contains 16 residues. Looked up from germline, CDR1 is LGHDT and CDR2 is YNNKEL (reference sequence). The CDR3 reads CASSPPGTGGSYGYTF. The CDR3, as DNA: TGTGCCAGCAGCCCCCCAGGGACAGGGGGATCCTATGGCTACACCTTC.

The chain joins TRBV29-1 to TRBJ1-1, with 8 bases that match TRBD1. Germline V gives CDR1 SQVTM, CDR2 ANQGSEA. V lost 5 bases to trimming and J lost 6 bases; unmatched junction nucleotides: 8. CDR3 length: 13 amino acids. CDR3 in amino acids: CSVQGAWYPEAFF. In nucleotides, the CDR3 is TGCAGCGTTCAGGGGGCCTGGTACCCTGAAGCTTTCTTT.

V gene TRBV10-3 combines with J gene TRBJ1-3; maybe TRBD1 (6 bases). Per germline, CDR1 ENHRY and CDR2 SYGVKD. Trimming removed 6 bases at V and 4 bases at J, with 7 bases between. The CDR3 has 12 amino acids. The CDR3 loop is CAIRDRGNTIYF. DNA of the CDR3: TGTGCCATCAGGGACAGAGGAAACACCATATATTTT.

With regard to this clone: The same CDR3 arises from other DNA sequences in this sample as well. The chain carries TRBV25-1 and TRBJ1-5; tentative D call: TRBD1 (5 bases). CDR1 and CDR2 from the germline V gene are MGHDK and SYGVNS. The CDR3 is 14 amino acids. With 4 bases removed from V and 1 base from J, the gap between germline ends came to 8 bases. The CDR3 loop is CASSGDSSNQPQHF. The DNA of the CDR3 is TGTGCCAGCAGTGGAGACAGCAGCAATCAGCCCCAGCATTTT.

The rearrangement uses TRBV5-4 and TRBJ2-1, with 13 bases aligning to TRBD2. The CDR3 sequence is 17 residues long. Germline values: CDR1 SGHNT, CDR2 YYREEE (reference sequence). The V gene end was trimmed by 4 bases and the J gene end by 7 bases; junction bases not matched to a gene: 11. In DNA, the CDR3 is TGTGCCAGCAGCCAGATGGGACTAGCGGGGTTTAGAAATGAGCAGTTCTTC. Translating it yields CASSQMGLAGFRNEQFF.

CDR3 in amino acids: CASSRRQAEETQYF. For the CDR3, the DNA is TGCGCCAGCAGTCGACGACAGGCAGAAGAGACCCAGTACTTC. The chain employs TRBV4-1 and TRBJ2-5; a possible D gene is TRBD1 (6 bases). The V gene lost 6 bases and the J gene lost 3 bases, with 14 bases spanning the gap. The CDR3 has 14 amino acids. Germline V gene lookup returns CDR1 MGHRA and CDR2 YSYEKL.

V and J are TRBV24-1 and TRBJ2-2; perhaps TRBD1 as D (6 bases). V lost 3 bases to trimming and J lost 7 bases, with 14 bases between them. This CDR3 spans 15 amino acids. Germline CDR1 is KGHDR and CDR2 is SFDVKD. Here the CDR3 reads CATSDPLTGLGELFF. In DNA form, the CDR3 reads TGTGCCACCAGTGATCCCCTTACAGGGCTCGGGGAGCTGTTTTTT.

V and J are TRBV2 and TRBJ2-2; a possible D gene is TRBD1 (6 bases). Deletions cut 8 bases from V and 1 base from J, with 14 bases between. The CDR3 is 15 amino acids. CDR1 is SNHLY and CDR2 is FYNNEI in the germline V gene. The CDR3 reads CASQKQGLNTGELFF. The CDR3 DNA follows: TGTGCCAGCCAGAAACAGGGATTGAACACCGGGGAGCTGTTTTTT.

J is TRBJ2-3 and V is TRBV6-2 or TRBV6-3, with 10 positions matching TRBD2. This CDR3 is built from 17 residues. Trimming at V came to 5 bases and at J to 0 bases, leaving 8 bases not matched to a gene. The germline gives CDR1 MNHEY, CDR2 SVGEGT. CDR3 DNA sequence: TGTGCCAGCAGTCGGCCGGGACTAGCGACTAGCACAGATACGCAGTATTTT. This encodes CASSRPGLATSTDTQYF.

This chain uses TRBV2 with TRBJ2-5, with D uncertain. Germline assignment: CDR1 SNHLY and CDR2 FYNNEI. The V end was cut by 4 bases, the J end by 7 bases, with 4 bases between. The CDR3 is 10 amino acids. In DNA, the CDR3 is TGTGCCAGCAGTGCATTGACCCAGTACTTC. Residues: CASSALTQYF.

This clone occurred a few times. The chain is built from TRBV24-1 and TRBJ2-1; TRBD2 matches at 10 bases. V was pared by 6 bases and J by 6 bases, with 4 bases of the junction left unmatched. The germline V gene has CDR1 KGHDR and CDR2 SFDVKD. The CDR3 has 14 residues. CDR3 sequence reads: CATSSSGRFNEQFF. The CDR3 coding sequence is TGTGCCACCAGTTCTAGCGGGAGATTCAATGAGCAGTTCTTC.

The chain is built from TRBV13 and TRBJ2-3; the D gene is possibly TRBD2 (5 bases). CDR3 length equals 14 residues. Trimming pared 1 base from V and 2 bases from J, leaving 7 bases between. Germline lookup yields CDR1 PRHDT and CDR2 FYEKMQ (reference sequence). The CDR3 reads CASSLERFTDTQYF. CDR3 coding DNA: TGTGCCAGCAGCTTAGAGCGGTTCACAGATACGCAGTATTTT.

This chain uses TRBV28 with TRBJ2-3; 9 bases match TRBD2. This CDR3 comprises 14 residues. With 5 bases clipped from V and 14 bases from J, the junction kept 14 bases outside the gene matches. Germline CDR1 MDHEN, CDR2 SYDVKM. This CDR3 reads CASSPGGSGRVPYF. The CDR3 DNA reads as TGTGCCAGCAGTCCCGGTGGTAGCGGGAGAGTTCCGTATTTT.

This clone was seen only a few times. The genes are TRBV3-1 (or the pseudogene TRBV3-2) and TRBJ2-2, with D tentatively TRBD1 (6 bases). Germline-derived CDR1 and CDR2 are LGHDT and YNNKEL (reference sequence). V lost 6 bases and J 2 bases, leaving 13 bases between the germline ends. The CDR3 contains 15 residues. CDR3 protein: CASSPGTKNTGELFF. The DNA of the CDR3 is TGTGCCAGCAGTCCCGGGACAAAAAACACCGGGGAGCTGTTTTTT.

DNA of the CDR3: TGTGCCAGCAGTATAGACAGGGTCGGCTACGAGCAGTACTTC. Its translation: CASSIDRVGYEQYF. The gene calls are TRBV27 and TRBJ2-7, with 7 bases matching TRBD1. The CDR3 is 14 amino acids. Germline trimming cut 5 bases from V and 3 bases from J; bases unmatched to any gene: 7. The germline V gene encodes CDR1 MNHEY and CDR2 SMNVEV (reference sequence).

The chain carries TRBV6-6 and TRBJ2-3; the D is unclear. Germline assignment: CDR1 MNHNY and CDR2 SVGAGI (reference sequence). The CDR3 sequence is 11 residues long. Trimming pared 10 bases from V and 6 bases from J, leaving 11 bases between. In nucleotides, the CDR3 is TGTGCCACCCCTGCCGGGGATACGCAGTATTTT. This encodes CATPAGDTQYF.

V and J are TRBV5-1 and TRBJ1-2; D is possibly TRBD1 (5 bases). Germline CDR1 is SGHRS and CDR2 is YFSETQ. This CDR3 contains 14 residues. Trimming pared 0 bases from V and 5 bases from J, leaving 11 bases between. The CDR3 region has the DNA TGCGCCAGCAGCTTGGTAGGGGCAGATTATGGCTACACCTTC. This encodes CASSLVGADYGYTF.

The V call is TRBV15, the J call TRBJ2-7; D gene ambiguous. The CDR3 is 11 residues long. Germline-derived CDR1 and CDR2 are LNHNV and YYDKDF (reference sequence). Trimming stripped 6 bases from V and 6 bases from J, with 9 bases between. As DNA, the CDR3 is TGTGCCACCAGTGAGGTTTCCGAGCAGTACTTC. This codes for CATSEVSEQYF.

This sequence joins TRBV6-5 and TRBJ1-2, with no clear D. The CDR3 sequence is 12 residues long. Germline V gene lookup returns CDR1 MNHEY and CDR2 SVGAGI. Trimming shortened V by 8 bases and J by 4 bases, and 11 bases separated the two germline ends. The CDR3 is CASRPGTYGYTF. CDR3 bases: TGTGCCAGCCGCCCGGGAACCTATGGCTACACCTTC.